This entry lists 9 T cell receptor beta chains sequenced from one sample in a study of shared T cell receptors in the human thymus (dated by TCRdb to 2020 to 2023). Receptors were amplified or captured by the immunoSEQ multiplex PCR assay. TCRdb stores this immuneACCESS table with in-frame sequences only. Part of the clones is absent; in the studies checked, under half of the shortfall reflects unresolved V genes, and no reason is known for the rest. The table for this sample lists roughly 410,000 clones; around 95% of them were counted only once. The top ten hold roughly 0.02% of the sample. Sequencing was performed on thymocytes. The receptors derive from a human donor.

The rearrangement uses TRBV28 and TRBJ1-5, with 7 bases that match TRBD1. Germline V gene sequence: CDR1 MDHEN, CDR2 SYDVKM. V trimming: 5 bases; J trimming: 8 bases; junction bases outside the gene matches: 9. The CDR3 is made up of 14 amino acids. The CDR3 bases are TGTGCCAGCAGTGGTGGGACAGATAAAGAGCCCCAGCATTTT. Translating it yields CASSGGTDKEPQHF.

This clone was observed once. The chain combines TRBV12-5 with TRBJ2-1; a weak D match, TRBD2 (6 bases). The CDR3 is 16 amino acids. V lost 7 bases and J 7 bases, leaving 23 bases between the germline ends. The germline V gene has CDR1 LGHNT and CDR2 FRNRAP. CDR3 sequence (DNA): TGTGCTAGTGCTCCACCTCACGGGGGAGGCCTAAATGAGCAGTTCTTC. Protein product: CASAPPHGGGLNEQFF. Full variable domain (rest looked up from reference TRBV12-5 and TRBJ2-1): DARVTQTPRHKVTEMGQEVTMRCQPILGHNTVFWYRQTMMQGLELLAYFRNRAPLDDSGMPKDRFSAEMPDATLATLKIQPSEPRDSAVYFCASAPPHGGGLNEQFFGPGTRLTVL.

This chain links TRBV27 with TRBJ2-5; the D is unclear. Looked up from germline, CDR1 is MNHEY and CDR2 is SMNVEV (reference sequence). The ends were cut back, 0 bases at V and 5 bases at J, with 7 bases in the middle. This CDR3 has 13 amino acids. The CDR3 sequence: CASSLSPSETQYF. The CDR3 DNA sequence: TGTGCCAGCAGTTTATCCCCTTCTGAGACCCAGTACTTC.

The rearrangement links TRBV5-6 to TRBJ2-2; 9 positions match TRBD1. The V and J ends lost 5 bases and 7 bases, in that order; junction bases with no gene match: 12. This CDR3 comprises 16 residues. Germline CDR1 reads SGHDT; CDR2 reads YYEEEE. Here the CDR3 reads CASRVFTGGLGGELFF. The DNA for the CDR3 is TGTGCCAGCAGGGTTTTTACAGGGGGCCTGGGCGGGGAGCTGTTTTTT.

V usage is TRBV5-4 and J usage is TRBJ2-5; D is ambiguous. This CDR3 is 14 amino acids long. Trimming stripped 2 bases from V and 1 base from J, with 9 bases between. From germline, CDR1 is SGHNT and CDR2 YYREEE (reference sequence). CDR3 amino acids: CASSFFRCQETQYF. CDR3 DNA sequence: TGTGCCAGCAGCTTTTTCCGTTGCCAAGAGACCCAGTACTTC.

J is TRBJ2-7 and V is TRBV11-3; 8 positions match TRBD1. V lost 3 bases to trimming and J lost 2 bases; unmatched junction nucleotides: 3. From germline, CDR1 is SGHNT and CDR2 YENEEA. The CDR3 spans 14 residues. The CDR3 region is CASSLGQEPYEQYF. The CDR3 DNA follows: TGTGCCAGCAGCTTGGGACAGGAGCCCTACGAGCAGTACTTC.

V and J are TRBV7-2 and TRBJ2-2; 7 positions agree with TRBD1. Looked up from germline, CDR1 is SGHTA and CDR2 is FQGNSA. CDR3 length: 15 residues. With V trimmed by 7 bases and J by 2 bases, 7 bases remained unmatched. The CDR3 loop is CASTDRANNTGELFF. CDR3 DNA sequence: TGTGCCAGCACCGACAGGGCCAATAACACCGGGGAGCTGTTTTTT.

The CDR3 coding sequence is TGTGCCTGGAGACATCCGGGACTGCGGAACACTGAAGCTTTCTTT. Protein product: CAWRHPGLRNTEAFF. The V and J genes are TRBV30 and TRBJ1-1; D may be TRBD1 (5 bases). CDR1 and CDR2 (germline): GTSNPN, SVGIG (reference sequence). Trimming took off 3 bases at V and 1 base at J, with 15 bases between the two ends. There are 15 residues in the CDR3.

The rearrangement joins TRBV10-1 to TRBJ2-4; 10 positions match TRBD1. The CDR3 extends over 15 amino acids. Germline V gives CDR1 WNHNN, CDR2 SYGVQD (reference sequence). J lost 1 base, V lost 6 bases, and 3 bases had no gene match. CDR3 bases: TGCGCCAGCAGCGTGGGACAGGGGGCCAAAAACATTCAGTACTTC. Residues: CASSVGQGAKNIQYF.